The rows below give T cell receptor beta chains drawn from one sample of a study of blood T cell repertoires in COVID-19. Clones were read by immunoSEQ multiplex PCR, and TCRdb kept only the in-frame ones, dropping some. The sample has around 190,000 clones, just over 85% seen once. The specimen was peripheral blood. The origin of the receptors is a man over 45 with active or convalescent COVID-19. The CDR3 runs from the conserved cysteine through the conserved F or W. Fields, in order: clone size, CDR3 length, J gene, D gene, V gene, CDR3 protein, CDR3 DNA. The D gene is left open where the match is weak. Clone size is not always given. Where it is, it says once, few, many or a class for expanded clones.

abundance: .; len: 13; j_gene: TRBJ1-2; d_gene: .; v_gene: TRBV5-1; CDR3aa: CASSLAGDAGYTF; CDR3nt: TGCGCCAGCAGCTTGGCCGGGGATGCTGGCTACACCTTC
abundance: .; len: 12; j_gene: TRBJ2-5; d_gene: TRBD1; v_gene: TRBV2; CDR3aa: CASRTGGETQYF; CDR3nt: TGTGCCAGCAGGACAGGGGGAGAGACCCAGTACTTC
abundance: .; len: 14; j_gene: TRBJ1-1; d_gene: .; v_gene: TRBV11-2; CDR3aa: CASSLGPGNTEAFF; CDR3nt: TGTGCCAGCAGCTTAGGACCGGGGAACACTGAAGCTTTCTTT
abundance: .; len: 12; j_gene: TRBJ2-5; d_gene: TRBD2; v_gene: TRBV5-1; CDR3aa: CASSAGGETQYF; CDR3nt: TGCGCCAGCTCGGCCGGGGGGGAGACCCAGTACTTC
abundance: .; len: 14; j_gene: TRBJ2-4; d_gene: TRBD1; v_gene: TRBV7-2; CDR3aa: CASRVDRGRNIQYF; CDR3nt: TGTGCCAGCAGGGTTGACAGGGGGCGCAACATTCAGTACTTC
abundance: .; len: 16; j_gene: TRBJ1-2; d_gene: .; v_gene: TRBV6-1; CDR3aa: CASSEARVNAPYGYTF; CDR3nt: TGTGCCAGCAGTGAAGCGCGGGTGAACGCCCCATATGGCTACACCTTC
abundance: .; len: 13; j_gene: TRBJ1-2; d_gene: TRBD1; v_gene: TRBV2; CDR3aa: CASAGTGGRGYTF; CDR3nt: TGTGCCAGCGCCGGGACAGGGGGCCGGGGCTACACCTTC
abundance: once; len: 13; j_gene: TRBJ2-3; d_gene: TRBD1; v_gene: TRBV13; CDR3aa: CARTGGPGDTQYF; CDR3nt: TGTGCCAGAACAGGGGGCCCTGGAGATACGCAGTATTTT
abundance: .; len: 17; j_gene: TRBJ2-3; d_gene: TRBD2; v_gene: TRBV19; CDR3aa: CASSRTPLAGGTDTQYF; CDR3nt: TGTGCCAGTAGCAGGACGCCTCTAGCGGGAGGCACAGATACGCAGTATTTT
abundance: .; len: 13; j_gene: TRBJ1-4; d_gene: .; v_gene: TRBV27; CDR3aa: CASGLGGNEKLFF; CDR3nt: TGTGCCAGCGGACTCGGGGGTAATGAAAAACTGTTTTTT
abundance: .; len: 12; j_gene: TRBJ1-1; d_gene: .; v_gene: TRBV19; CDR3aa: CASNEQNTEAFF; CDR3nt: TGTGCCAGTAATGAGCAGAACACTGAAGCTTTCTTT
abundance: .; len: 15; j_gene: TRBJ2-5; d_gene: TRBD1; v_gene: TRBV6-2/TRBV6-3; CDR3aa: CASSSWTGPGETQYF; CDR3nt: TGTGCCAGCAGTTCGTGGACAGGGCCAGGGGAGACCCAGTACTTC
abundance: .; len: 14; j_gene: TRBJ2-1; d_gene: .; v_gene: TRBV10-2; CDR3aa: CASRATSYYNEQFF; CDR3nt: TGCGCCAGCCGCGCGACTAGTTATTACAATGAGCAGTTCTTC
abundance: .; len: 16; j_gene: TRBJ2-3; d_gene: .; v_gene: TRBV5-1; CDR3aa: CASSLYSGVGTDTQYF; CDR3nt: TGCGCCAGCAGCTTGTACTCCGGAGTTGGTACAGATACGCAGTATTTT
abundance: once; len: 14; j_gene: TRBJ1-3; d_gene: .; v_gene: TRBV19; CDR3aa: CASIGASSGNTIYF; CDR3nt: TGTGCCAGTATAGGGGCGAGCTCTGGAAACACCATATATTTT
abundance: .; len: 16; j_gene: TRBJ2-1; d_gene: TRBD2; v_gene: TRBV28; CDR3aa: CASSSAGLAGANEQFF; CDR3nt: TGTGCCAGCAGTTCCGCAGGACTAGCGGGAGCCAATGAGCAGTTCTTC
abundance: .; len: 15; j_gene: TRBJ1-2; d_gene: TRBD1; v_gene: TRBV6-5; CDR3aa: CASSTPQGAHYGYTF; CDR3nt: TGTGCCAGCAGTACCCCACAGGGGGCGCATTATGGCTACACCTTC
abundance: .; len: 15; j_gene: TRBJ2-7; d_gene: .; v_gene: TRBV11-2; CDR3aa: CASSTRGSDSYEQYF; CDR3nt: TGTGCCAGCAGCACCCGTGGTAGCGACTCCTACGAGCAGTACTTC
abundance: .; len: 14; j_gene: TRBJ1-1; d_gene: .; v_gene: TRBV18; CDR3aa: CASSPKQGRTEAFF; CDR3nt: TGTGCCAGCTCACCCAAACAGGGTAGGACTGAAGCTTTCTTT
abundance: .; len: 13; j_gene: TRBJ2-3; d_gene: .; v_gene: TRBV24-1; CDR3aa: CATSSSGEDTQYF; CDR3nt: TGTGCCACCAGTTCTTCAGGGGAAGATACGCAGTATTTT
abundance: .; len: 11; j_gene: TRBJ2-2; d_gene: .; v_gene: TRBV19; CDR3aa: CASTGSGELFF; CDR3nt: TGTGCCAGTACGGGTTCCGGGGAGCTGTTTTTT
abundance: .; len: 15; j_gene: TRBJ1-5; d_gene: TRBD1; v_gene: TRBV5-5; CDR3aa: CASGEQGGGNQPQHF; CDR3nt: TGTGCCAGCGGAGAACAGGGGGGGGGCAATCAGCCCCAGCATTTT
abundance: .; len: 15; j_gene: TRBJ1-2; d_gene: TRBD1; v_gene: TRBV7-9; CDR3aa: CASRRPTGRDYGYTF; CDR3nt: TGTGCCAGCAGACGGCCGACAGGGCGCGACTATGGCTACACCTTC
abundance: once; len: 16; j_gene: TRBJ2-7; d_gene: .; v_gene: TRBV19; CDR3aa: CASSILSRGGTYEQYF; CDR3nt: TGTGCCAGTAGTATTTTAAGTCGTGGGGGGACCTACGAGCAGTACTTC
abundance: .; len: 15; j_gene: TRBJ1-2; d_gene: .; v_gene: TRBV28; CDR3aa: CASSRGQTANYGYTF; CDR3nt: TGTGCCAGCAGTCGCGGACAGACGGCTAACTATGGCTACACCTTC
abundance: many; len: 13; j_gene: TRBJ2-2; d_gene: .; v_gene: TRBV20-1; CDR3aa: CSASFTNTGELFF; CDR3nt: TGCAGTGCTAGTTTCACGAACACCGGGGAGCTGTTTTTT
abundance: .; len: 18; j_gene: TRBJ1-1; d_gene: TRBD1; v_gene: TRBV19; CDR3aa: CASSIFGGQGVVNTEAFF; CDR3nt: TGTGCCAGTAGTATTTTTGGGGGACAGGGGGTTGTGAACACTGAAGCTTTCTTT
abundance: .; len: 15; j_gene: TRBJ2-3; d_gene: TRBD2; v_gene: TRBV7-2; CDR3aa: CASSILAGATDTQYF; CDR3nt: TGTGCCAGCAGCATACTAGCGGGGGCCACAGATACGCAGTATTTT
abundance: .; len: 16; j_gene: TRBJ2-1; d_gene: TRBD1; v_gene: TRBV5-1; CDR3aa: CASSLAPGQADDEQFF; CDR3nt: TGCGCCAGCAGCTTGGCTCCGGGACAGGCGGATGATGAGCAGTTCTTC
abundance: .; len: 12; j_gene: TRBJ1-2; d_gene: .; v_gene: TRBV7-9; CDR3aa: CASSDTSLGYTF; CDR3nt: TGTGCCAGCAGCGATACTTCTCTGGGCTACACCTTC